A single sample is the source of the 30 T cell receptor beta chains below, sequenced in a study of cytotoxic CD8 clonotypes in ibrutinib-treated CLL. The method was immunoSEQ multiplex PCR; TCRdb's version includes in-frame clones alone and lacks a portion of them. This repertoire shows 100,000 to 150,000 clones, approximately 85% found once; its top ten account for over 2%. The sample consisted of PBMCs, taken after 24 months of ibrutinib treatment. These receptor sequences come from a human donor with chronic lymphocytic leukemia.

J is TRBJ2-1 and V is TRBV18; D is unclear. The length of the CDR3 is 14 residues. Germline CDR1 KGHSH, CDR2 LQKENI. V lost 4 bases and J 5 bases, leaving 12 bases between the germline ends. The CDR3: CASSLLGTDNEQFF. The CDR3 DNA reads as TGTGCCAGCTCACTCCTGGGTACAGACAATGAGCAGTTCTTC.

About this clone itself: At one boundary the junction diverges from the germline segment, which might be a read error. The chain joins TRBV19 to TRBJ1-5, with a weak D call TRBD1 (5 bases). CDR3 size: 17 residues. Germline CDR1 LNHDA, CDR2 SQIVND (reference sequence). The CDR3 region is CASSVDLGRVRGQPQHF. Here the CDR3 DNA reads TGTGCCAGTAGTGTAGATCTAGGCAGGGTAAGGGGTCAGCCCCAGCATTTT.

The rearrangement joins TRBV19 to TRBJ1-4; 7 nucleotides line up with TRBD1. Losses at the gene ends were 5 bases for V and 7 bases for J; bases not matched to a gene: 7. This CDR3 has 14 amino acids. In germline, CDR1 is LNHDA, CDR2 SQIVND (reference sequence). The CDR3 DNA is TGTGCCAGTAGTTCGCAGGGGGACGGTGAAAAACTGTTTTTT. Translating it yields CASSSQGDGEKLFF.

This clone was counted a single time. The chain recombines TRBV6-6 with TRBJ2-7, with D perhaps being TRBD1 or TRBD2 (5 bases each). In germline, CDR1 is MNHNY, CDR2 SVGAGI (reference sequence). There are 14 residues in the CDR3. V was cut by 5 bases and J by 2 bases, with 13 bases left in between. CDR3 protein: CASSDPGRPYEQYF. DNA of the CDR3: TGTGCCAGCAGTGACCCGGGGCGGCCCTACGAGCAGTACTTC.

The rearrangement uses TRBV28 and TRBJ1-2; 9 nucleotides agree with TRBD1. CDR1 MDHEN and CDR2 SYDVKM come from the germline V gene. V shed 6 bases, J shed 4 bases, and the junction held 6 bases outside the gene matches. This CDR3 spans 14 amino acids. CDR3 amino acids: CASRAQGAGYGYTF. CDR3 coding DNA: TGTGCCAGCAGGGCACAGGGGGCCGGCTATGGCTACACCTTC.

CDR3 sequence reads: CASSKGGYEQYF. In DNA, the CDR3 is TGTGCCAGCAGCAAGGGGGGCTACGAGCAGTACTTC. The chain couples TRBV21-1 to TRBJ2-7; TRBD2, the table's D call, was not compared with the DNA. TRBV21-1 is a listed pseudogene. The CDR3 covers 12 residues.

The chain combines TRBV28 with TRBJ2-3; TRBD1 agrees at 11 bases. Germline V gene data show CDR1 as MDHEN and CDR2 as SYDVKM. J gave up 1 base and V 3 bases, and 9 bases lay outside the gene matches. The CDR3 loop spans 18 amino acids. The CDR3 region has the DNA TGTGCCAGCAGTTTGGGACAGGGGGTGTTGGGAGGCACAGATACGCAGTATTTT. It translates to CASSLGQGVLGGTDTQYF.

The chain links TRBV27 to TRBJ1-5; D ambiguous. This CDR3 region has 15 residues. Per germline, CDR1 MNHEY and CDR2 SMNVEV (reference sequence). V was trimmed by 4 bases and J by 2 bases, leaving 12 bases between them. The CDR3 loop is CASSSETRGNQPQHF. The CDR3 DNA sequence: TGTGCCAGCAGTTCAGAAACTCGGGGCAATCAGCCCCAGCATTTT.

The chain joins TRBV5-1 to TRBJ1-4; D gene unclear. From germline, CDR1 is SGHRS and CDR2 YFSETQ. The CDR3 spans 15 residues. V lost 2 bases and J lost 0, with 8 bases in between. CDR3 sequence: CASSFSDPTNEKLFF. In DNA form, the CDR3 reads TGCGCCAGCAGCTTCTCAGATCCAACTAATGAAAAACTGTTTTTT.

As DNA, the CDR3 is TGTGCCAGCAGCGTCCTGAGCGGGGGGGTAGGGGAGACCCAGTACTTC. It specifies CASSVLSGGVGETQYF. The rearrangement links TRBV9 to TRBJ2-5, with 10 positions matching TRBD2. V was clipped by 2 bases and J by 5 bases; unmatched bases: 9. The CDR3 runs to 16 residues. Germline V gene data show CDR1 as SGDLS and CDR2 as YYNGEE.

The gene calls are TRBV9 and TRBJ2-2; 11 bases match TRBD2. Unmatched junction bases numbered 9, after V lost 4 bases and J lost 7 bases. Germline V lookup: CDR1 SGDLS, CDR2 YYNGEE. The CDR3 covers 16 residues. This CDR3 is CASSLTSGSNDGELFF. The DNA for the CDR3 is TGTGCCAGCAGCCTTACTAGCGGGAGTAATGACGGGGAGCTGTTTTTT.

The chain couples TRBV28 to TRBJ1-1; possibly TRBD1 for D (5 bases). This CDR3 spans 16 amino acids. The V and J ends lost 5 bases and 1 base respectively, with 17 bases between them. Germline loops: CDR1 MDHEN, CDR2 SYDVKM. This CDR3 is CASSTGTPTKNTEAFF. For the CDR3, the DNA is TGTGCCAGCAGTACTGGGACCCCCACCAAGAACACTGAAGCTTTCTTT.

V and J are TRBV25-1 and TRBJ1-2; tentative D call: TRBD1 (5 bases). With 4 bases removed from V and 3 bases from J, the gap between germline ends came to 6 bases. CDR1 is MGHDK, CDR2 SYGVNS, per germline. The CDR3 is 12 residues long. CDR3 residues: CASSGGYYGYTF. Written as DNA, the CDR3 is TGTGCCAGCAGTGGGGGGTACTATGGCTACACCTTC.

The chain is built from TRBV7-9 and TRBJ2-2; 8 nucleotides match TRBD1. CDR3 length: 15 residues. V was pared by 7 bases and J by 4 bases, with 8 bases of the junction left unmatched. Germline V CDR1 and CDR2: SEHNR, FQNEAQ (reference sequence). This CDR3 is CASKFQGAGTGELFF. The CDR3 bases are TGTGCCAGCAAATTTCAGGGGGCTGGCACCGGGGAGCTGTTTTTT.

This chain uses TRBV28 with TRBJ2-4, with TRBD1 matching 8 bases. From germline, CDR1 is MDHEN and CDR2 SYDVKM. Trimming cost V 5 bases and J 1 base; bases outside gene matches: 1. The CDR3 contains 14 residues. The CDR3 spells CASSGQGAKNIQYF. The CDR3 DNA reads as TGTGCCAGCAGTGGACAGGGTGCCAAAAACATTCAGTACTTC.

The V call is TRBV19, the J call TRBJ1-2; D call uncertain. The V gene's germline CDR1 is LNHDA and CDR2 SQIVND (reference sequence). V was clipped by 7 bases and J by 8 bases, with 17 bases between them. This CDR3 is 13 amino acids long. CDR3 region: CASNHESYGGYTF. The CDR3, as DNA: TGTGCCAGTAATCATGAGAGTTATGGAGGCTACACCTTC. The full variable domain, its missing parts supplied by reference TRBV19 and TRBJ1-2, is DGGITQSPKYLFRKEGQNVTLSCEQNLNHDAMYWYRQDPGQGLRLIYYSQIVNDFQKGDIAEGYSVSREKKESFPLTVTSAQKNPTAFYLCASNHESYGGYTFGSGTRLTVV.

This clone occurred a few times. The chain couples TRBV28 to TRBJ1-2; D is perhaps TRBD1 (5 bases). CDR1 MDHEN and CDR2 SYDVKM come from the germline V gene. The CDR3 totals 18 residues. Trimming removed 2 bases from V and 6 bases from J, with 25 bases in between. CDR3 sequence (DNA): TGTGCCAGCAGTTTACCTCCCGAGGGGAGGGATCCCCGGGATGGCTACACCTTC. It specifies CASSLPPEGRDPRDGYTF.

J is TRBJ1-4 and V is TRBV2, with 7 bases lining up with TRBD1. Looked up from germline, CDR1 is SNHLY and CDR2 is FYNNEI. Unmatched junction bases numbered 6, after V lost 4 bases and J lost 10 bases. This CDR3 spans 13 amino acids. CDR3 amino acids: CASSGEGAVKLFF. The CDR3 nucleotides are TGTGCCAGCAGTGGAGAGGGGGCGGTAAAACTGTTTTTT.

The V call is TRBV7-2, the J call TRBJ2-7, with 7 bases identical to TRBD2. The germline V gene encodes CDR1 SGHTA and CDR2 FQGNSA. V lost 1 base to trimming and J lost 0 bases; unmatched junction nucleotides: 0. The CDR3 has 14 residues. The CDR3 nucleotides read TGTGCCAGCAGCTTAGGGACTAGCTCCTACGAGCAGTACTTC. Amino acid sequence: CASSLGTSSYEQYF.

V and J are TRBV6-5 and TRBJ1-5, with D possibly TRBD1 on 6 matching bases. CDR3 length equals 11 residues. V was pared by 6 bases and J by 9 bases, with 9 bases between. Per the germline V gene, CDR1 is MNHEY and CDR2 is SVGAGI. CDR3 coding DNA: TGTGCCAGCAGGGACAGCGTGCCCCAGCATTTT. Amino acids: CASRDSVPQHF.

The V call is TRBV28, the J call TRBJ2-7; 7 nucleotides agree with TRBD2. This CDR3 has 12 residues. The V gene's germline CDR1 is MDHEN and CDR2 SYDVKM. The V gene end was trimmed by 10 bases and the J gene end by 5 bases; junction bases not matched to a gene: 8. The CDR3: CATLRGVDEQYF. The DNA for the CDR3 is TGTGCCACCTTACGGGGGGTCGACGAGCAGTACTTC. Together with reference TRBV28 and TRBJ2-7, the CDR3 gives the full variable domain: DVKVTQSSRYLVKRTGEKVFLECVQDMDHENMFWYRQDPGLGLRLIYFSYDVKMKEKGDIPEGYSVSREKKERFSLILESASTNQTSMYLCATLRGVDEQYFGPGTRLTVT.

The J gene is TRBJ2-3, the V gene TRBV7-6; D ambiguous. The CDR3 is 14 residues long. Germline V gene lookup returns CDR1 SGHVS and CDR2 FNYEAQ. With 1 base removed from V and 4 bases from J, the gap between germline ends came to 9 bases. CDR3 DNA: TGTGCCAGCAGCTTAGGAGTTGGGCCAGATACGCAGTATTTT. Amino acid sequence: CASSLGVGPDTQYF.

V usage is TRBV7-3 and J usage is TRBJ1-6, with 7 bases fitting TRBD1. CDR1 and CDR2 from the germline V gene are SGHTA and FQGTGA. After removal of 5 bases from V and 3 bases from J, the junction contained 4 bases not matched to a gene. The CDR3 consists of 15 residues. The DNA for the CDR3 is TGTGCCAGCAGCCTAAGACAGGGCTATAATTCACCCCTCCACTTT. Its translation is CASSLRQGYNSPLHF.

A few counts support this clone. The chain combines TRBV29-1 with TRBJ1-5; the D is unclear. Germline V gene lookup returns CDR1 SQVTM and CDR2 ANQGSEA. The V end was cut by 5 bases, the J end by 1 base, with 9 bases between. The CDR3 sequence is 13 residues long. In DNA form, the CDR3 reads TGCAGCGTTTCCGACACGAGCAATCAGCCCCAGCATTTT. It encodes CSVSDTSNQPQHF.

This clone was observed a handful of times. The CDR3 bases are TGTGCTACTTCACGGGGAAATAGCAATCAGCCCCAGCATTTT. This translates into CATSRGNSNQPQHF. J is TRBJ1-5 and V is TRBV2, with D unclear. Germline V lookup: CDR1 SNHLY, CDR2 FYNNEI. This CDR3 is 14 amino acids long.

The chain carries TRBV27 and TRBJ1-6; D gene unclear. The CDR3 runs 12 residues. Looked up from germline, CDR1 is MNHEY and CDR2 is SMNVEV (reference sequence). Trimming shortened V by 4 bases and J by 7 bases, and 5 bases separated the two germline ends. The CDR3, as DNA: TGTGCCAGCAGTTGGTTCAATTCACCCCTCCACTTT. It yields the protein CASSWFNSPLHF.

The table lists this clone with a few counts. The chain combines TRBV7-9 with TRBJ2-2, with TRBD2 identical over 7 bases. Germline-derived CDR1 and CDR2 are SEHNR and FQNEAQ (reference sequence). The CDR3 covers 16 residues. Losses at the gene ends were 8 bases for V and 2 bases for J; bases not matched to a gene: 11. In nucleotides, the CDR3 is TGTGCCAGCTGGGGGGGAGTTATCGCCAACACCGGGGAGCTGTTTTTT. This gives the protein CASWGGVIANTGELFF.

V gene TRBV11-3 combines with J gene TRBJ2-1; no clear D. Trimming shortened V by 1 base and J by 7 bases, and 11 bases separated the two germline ends. The CDR3 totals 14 residues. Germline V gives CDR1 SGHNT, CDR2 YENEEA. The CDR3 protein is CASSLGSVGNEQFF. The CDR3, as DNA: TGTGCCAGCAGCTTAGGATCGGTAGGAAATGAGCAGTTCTTC.

The genes are TRBV19 and TRBJ1-4; D unclear. The V end lost 5 bases, the J end lost 3 bases, and 10 bases lay between the germline ends. Germline V gene data show CDR1 as LNHDA and CDR2 as SQIVND (reference sequence). This CDR3 comprises 14 residues. CDR3 in DNA: TGTGCCAGTAGTCTCGGCAGTGCTAATGAAAAACTGTTTTTT. It encodes CASSLGSANEKLFF.

There are a few counts of this clone. The chain employs TRBV11-3 and TRBJ2-2, with D unresolved. The CDR3 extends over 14 amino acids. Trimming cost V 4 bases and J 4 bases, with 10 bases left between them. Looked up from germline, CDR1 is SGHNT and CDR2 is YENEEA. The CDR3: CASSSRWGTGELFF. DNA for the CDR3: TGTGCCAGCAGCTCCCGTTGGGGCACCGGGGAGCTGTTTTTT.